What follows are 29 T cell receptor beta chains derived from one specimen sequenced in a study of identical twins. A single record per CDR3 protein comes from TCRdb applying MiXCR to the 5' RACE reads. This table holds a few hundred thousand distinct CDR3 sequences, roughly 9.5% found once. The data also belong to a second study, concerning yellow fever vaccine responses in identical twins.

The sequencing input was PBMCs. Receptor source: a woman between 18 and 30 years old in good health.

The rearrangement links TRBV6-2 or TRBV6-3 to TRBJ2-1, with D perhaps TRBD1 or TRBD2 (6 bases each). CDR1 and CDR2 (germline): MNHEY, SVGEGT. This CDR3 comprises 16 residues. V lost 2 bases and J lost 7, with 18 bases in between. DNA of the CDR3: TGTGCCAGCAGTTACGGGGGCGTGCTAGGGGGGAATGAGCAGTTCTTC. It codes for CASSYGGVLGGNEQFF.

The sample holds many counts of this clonotype. This chain links TRBV20-1 with TRBJ1-4; 10 bases are shared with TRBD1. The V gene's germline CDR1 is DFQATT and CDR2 SNEGSKA (reference sequence). The CDR3 totals 13 residues. In DNA, the CDR3 is TGCAGCTCGGGACAGGGGTCTCCTGAAAAACTGTTTTTT. It specifies CSSGQGSPEKLFF.

This clonotype was counted at least ten times. V gene TRBV28 combines with J gene TRBJ2-4, with D maybe TRBD2 (6 bases). The CDR3 runs 13 residues. V lost 8 bases and J lost 4, with 12 bases in between. CDR1 is MDHEN and CDR2 is SYDVKM in the germline V gene. This chain's CDR3 is CASGAGRKNIQYF. CDR3 nucleotides: TGTGCCAGCGGCGCGGGACGTAAAAACATTCAGTACTTC.

This clonotype was detected a few times. This chain connects TRBV11-1 to TRBJ2-1; 12 bases line up with TRBD1. CDR3 size: 19 residues. The V and J ends lost 2 bases and 4 bases, in that order; junction bases with no gene match: 12. Germline V CDR1 and CDR2: SGHAT, FQDESV (reference sequence). CDR3 DNA sequence: TGTGCCAGCAGCTTACCCCCGGGACAGGGGGCTCGCTCGTACAATGAGCAGTTCTTC. Translating it yields CASSLPPGQGARSYNEQFF.

This clonotype was observed once. CDR3 sequence: CASSPTGQSYEQYF. The CDR3 DNA sequence: TGTGCCAGCAGCCCGACGGGACAGTCCTACGAGCAGTACTTC. V usage is TRBV3-1 and J usage is TRBJ2-7; 7 positions agree with TRBD1. CDR1 is LGHDT and CDR2 is YNNKEL in the germline V gene (reference sequence). This CDR3 region has 14 residues. With V trimmed by 4 bases and J by 1 base, 4 bases remained unmatched.

This clonotype has more than one count but fewer than ten. The chain carries TRBV19 and TRBJ2-1, with 11 positions matching TRBD2. J lost 7 bases, V lost 3 bases, and 5 bases had no gene match. Germline V gene data show CDR1 as LNHDA and CDR2 as SQIVND (reference sequence). This CDR3 is 15 amino acids long. CDR3 region: CASSILAGGKNEQFF. The DNA of the CDR3 is TGTGCCAGTAGTATCCTAGCGGGGGGTAAAAATGAGCAGTTCTTC.

In its sample, this clonotype was seen a few times. The J gene is TRBJ1-5, the V gene TRBV25-1; no clear D gene. This CDR3 comprises 12 residues. V was trimmed by 9 bases and J by 2 bases, leaving 8 bases between them. Germline-derived CDR1 and CDR2 are MGHDK and SYGVNS. Written as DNA, the CDR3 is TGTGCCAGTCAAAGGGGCAATCAGCCCCAGCATTTT. Its protein product is CASQRGNQPQHF. Variable domain in full (rest from reference TRBV25-1 and TRBJ1-5): EADIYQTPRYLVIGTGKKITLECSQTMGHDKMYWYQQDPGMELHLIHYSYGVNSTEKGDLSSESTVSRIRTEHFPLTLESARPSHTSQYLCASQRGNQPQHFGDGTRLSIL.

A few counts support this clonotype. This chain uses TRBV7-9 with TRBJ1-2; 7 bases match TRBD1. V lost 5 bases and J lost 6; bases outside the gene matches: 9. Germline CDR1 reads SEHNR; CDR2 reads FQNEAQ (reference sequence). The CDR3 is 14 residues long. The CDR3 DNA reads TGTGCCAGCAGCGAGGCCGGGACAGCCCATGGCTACACCTTC. It translates to CASSEAGTAHGYTF.

This sequence joins TRBV18 and TRBJ2-3; D might be TRBD2 (5 bases). Deletions cut 4 bases from V and 3 bases from J, with 20 bases between. CDR1 is KGHSH, CDR2 LQKENI, per germline. The CDR3 is 17 amino acids. The CDR3 bases are TGTGCCAGCTCACTAACCCTCTCTCTAGCACGGACAGATACGCAGTATTTT. Amino acids: CASSLTLSLARTDTQYF. Combining the CDR3 with reference TRBV18 and TRBJ2-3 gives the whole variable domain NAGVMQNPRHLVRRRGQEARLRCSPMKGHSHVYWYRQLPEEGLKFMVYLQKENIIDESGMPKERFSAEFPKEGPSILRIQQVVRGDSAAYFCASSLTLSLARTDTQYFGPGTRLTVL.

V gene TRBV7-9 combines with J gene TRBJ2-7; possibly TRBD2 for D (6 bases). Germline assignment: CDR1 SEHNR and CDR2 FQNEAQ (reference sequence). The CDR3 covers 14 residues. V was clipped by 5 bases and J by 3 bases, with 14 bases between them. The CDR3, as DNA: TGTGCCAGCAGCGGGCAGGAGGGGCGCTACGAGCAGTACTTC. Translated: CASSGQEGRYEQYF.

The chain carries TRBV7-9 and TRBJ2-7, with 9 bases matching TRBD2. The CDR3 contains 17 residues. The J segment lost 1 base and the V segment lost 6 bases, leaving 13 bases of the junction unmatched. Per the germline V gene, CDR1 is SEHNR and CDR2 is FQNEAQ (reference sequence). The CDR3 sequence is CASSKRHKREDSYEQYF. The DNA for the CDR3 is TGTGCCAGCAGTAAACGCCATAAGCGGGAGGATTCCTACGAGCAGTACTTC.

This clonotype was seen at least ten times. The chain uses TRBV7-8 and TRBJ1-1; D not certain. Germline CDR1 is SGHVS and CDR2 is FQNEAQ. V gave up 1 base and J gave up 4 bases, with 4 bases separating them. This CDR3 spans 12 amino acids. The CDR3 DNA is TGTGCCAGCAGCTTAGGTTTCACTGAAGCTTTCTTT. Its translation: CASSLGFTEAFF.

This clonotype was counted only a few times. V gene TRBV30 combines with J gene TRBJ2-4; 10 positions match TRBD2. Germline CDR1 reads GTSNPN; CDR2 reads SVGIG (reference sequence). This CDR3 spans 15 amino acids. The V segment lost 7 bases and the J segment 3 bases; nucleotides outside the gene matches: 9. CDR3: CALTSGRADKNIQYF. The CDR3 DNA reads TGTGCCTTAACCAGCGGGAGGGCCGACAAAAACATTCAGTACTTC.

The genes are TRBV28 and TRBJ1-5; D uncertain. Germline V CDR1 and CDR2: MDHEN, SYDVKM. V was trimmed by 4 bases and J by 7 bases, leaving 8 bases between them. This CDR3 has 12 residues. The CDR3 DNA follows: TGTGCCAGCAGTTCAGCGATCCAGCCCCAGCATTTT. Protein: CASSSAIQPQHF.

This chain uses TRBV12-3 or TRBV12-4 with TRBJ2-1, with D possibly being TRBD2 (6 bases). CDR3 size: 14 residues. The germline V and J ends were trimmed by 6 bases and 4 bases, with 13 bases remaining between them. The CDR3 nucleotides are TGTGCCAGCAGCCCTAGCGTCGGGTACAATGAGCAGTTCTTC. Translating it yields CASSPSVGYNEQFF.

This rearrangement joins TRBV3-1 to TRBJ2-4; D gene unclear. Germline V gene lookup returns CDR1 LGHDT and CDR2 YNNKEL (reference sequence). CDR3 length: 16 amino acids. The V end was cut by 1 base, the J end by 1 base, with 11 bases between. The DNA of the CDR3 is TGTGCCAGCAGCCAAGTCATGACCGGGGCCAAAAACATTCAGTACTTC. Amino acid sequence: CASSQVMTGAKNIQYF.

This clonotype was observed a handful of times. The chain links TRBV7-9 to TRBJ2-1, with 13 bases aligning to TRBD2. CDR1 SEHNR and CDR2 FQNEAQ come from the germline V gene (reference sequence). V was clipped by 6 bases and J by 7 bases; unmatched bases: 12. This CDR3 is 17 amino acids long. The CDR3 protein is CASSRLAGGPRGNEQFF. The CDR3 nucleotides read TGTGCCAGCAGTCGACTAGCGGGGGGCCCGAGGGGGAATGAGCAGTTCTTC.

The sample holds many counts of this clonotype. Its ends do not fully match the called genes, so a read error is possible. The chain joins TRBV12-3 or TRBV12-4 to TRBJ2-1; the D is unclear. The CDR3 loop spans 11 amino acids. CDR3 residues: CASSLVDEQFF. Written as DNA, the CDR3 is TGCGCCAGCAGCTTGGTGGATGAGCAGTTCTTC.

This clonotype showed up just a few times. This sequence joins TRBV9 and TRBJ2-3, with 8 nucleotides matching TRBD2. The V segment lost 3 bases and the J segment 2 bases; nucleotides outside the gene matches: 5. The CDR3 is 15 amino acids. CDR1 and CDR2 (germline): SGDLS, YYNGEE. The CDR3 spells CASSEGLVDTDTQYF. The CDR3 DNA reads as TGTGCCAGCAGCGAGGGACTAGTTGACACAGATACGCAGTATTTT.

The table lists this clonotype with many counts. The rearrangement joins TRBV12-3 or TRBV12-4 to TRBJ2-7; D is possibly TRBD1 (6 bases). V gave up 5 bases and J gave up 0 bases, with 11 bases separating them. The CDR3 covers 14 residues. The CDR3 is CASSPRTASYEQYF. The CDR3 bases are TGTGCCAGCAGTCCTCGGACAGCCTCCTACGAGCAGTACTTC.

This clonotype was observed a handful of times. V gene TRBV19 combines with J gene TRBJ2-7; 11 nucleotides align to TRBD2. The ends lost 3 bases at V and 6 bases at J; junction bases unmatched: 10. CDR1 and CDR2 from the germline V gene are LNHDA and SQIVND (reference sequence). The CDR3 is 16 residues long. This chain's CDR3 is CASSILTSGSGSEQYF. The CDR3 region has the DNA TGTGCCAGTAGTATTCTCACTAGCGGGAGTGGAAGCGAGCAGTACTTC.

In its sample, this clonotype was seen a few times. The V and J genes are TRBV29-1 and TRBJ1-2; tentatively, D is TRBD1 (5 bases). Trimming stripped 4 bases from V and 3 bases from J, with 15 bases between. In germline, CDR1 is SQVTM, CDR2 ANQGSEA. The CDR3 runs to 14 residues. The CDR3 DNA sequence: TGCAGCGTTGGGGCCGGCAGGGCGGACTATGGCTACACCTTC. Residues: CSVGAGRADYGYTF.

This clonotype was seen only a few times. The gene calls are TRBV6-1 and TRBJ2-6; tentative D call: TRBD1 (5 bases). Germline loops: CDR1 MNHNS, CDR2 SASEGT. The CDR3 runs 15 residues. Trimming removed 2 bases from V and 0 bases from J, with 5 bases in between. CDR3 sequence: CASSEQGSGANVLTF. The CDR3 nucleotides are TGTGCCAGCAGTGAACAGGGCTCTGGGGCCAACGTCCTGACTTTC.

The chain recombines TRBV20-1 with TRBJ2-7; a possible D gene is TRBD2 (6 bases). V was shortened by 6 bases and J by 0 bases, with 15 bases between the two germline ends. CDR1 and CDR2 (germline): DFQATT, SNEGSKA (reference sequence). The CDR3 extends over 14 amino acids. CDR3 in DNA: TGCAGTGCAGATAGACAGACTAGCTCCTACGAGCAGTACTTC. Its translation is CSADRQTSSYEQYF.

This clonotype appeared a few times. As DNA, the CDR3 is TGCAGCGTCCAGGACCCCCGGGAAGCTTTCTTT. Encoded protein: CSVQDPREAFF. V is TRBV29-1 and J is TRBJ1-1; D call uncertain. The CDR3 has 11 amino acids. V was trimmed by 6 bases and J by 8 bases, leaving 13 bases between them. Germline CDR1 is SQVTM and CDR2 is ANQGSEA.

This clonotype was detected a few times. The chain uses TRBV10-3 and TRBJ2-3; 14 bases agree with TRBD2. The V gene's germline CDR1 is ENHRY and CDR2 SYGVKD. The V and J ends lost 8 bases and 1 base, in that order; junction bases with no gene match: 11. CDR3 size: 18 residues. As DNA, the CDR3 is TGTGCCATCGGTGGGGGACTAGCGGGAGTCTTGGGCACAGATACGCAGTATTTT. Translated, it gives CAIGGGLAGVLGTDTQYF.

The chain employs TRBV4-3 and TRBJ2-1; 7 bases agree with TRBD2. Trimming took 0 bases from V and 3 from J; bases not matched to a gene: 8. The CDR3 runs to 17 residues. Germline loops: CDR1 LGHNA, CDR2 YSLEER. CDR3 region: CASSQDGSGTFYNEQFF. DNA of the CDR3: TGCGCCAGCAGCCAAGATGGGAGCGGGACCTTCTACAATGAGCAGTTCTTC.

This clonotype was seen more than once but under ten times. The chain carries TRBV20-1 and TRBJ2-5; the match to TRBD1 covers 8 bases. The CDR3 runs to 14 residues. J was trimmed by 2 bases and V by 5 bases; bases with no gene match: 7. Germline CDR1 and CDR2: DFQATT and SNEGSKA (reference sequence). In DNA, the CDR3 is TGCAGTGCTGACCCCGGACAGGGACAAGAGACCCAGTACTTC. It encodes CSADPGQGQETQYF.

This chain joins TRBV12-3 or TRBV12-4 and TRBJ1-1, with 9 bases lining up with TRBD1. V gave up 5 bases and J gave up 5 bases; unmatched junction bases: 9. CDR3 size: 15 residues. CDR3 loop: CASSPLGTGPTEAFF. CDR3 nucleotides: TGTGCCAGCAGTCCGCTAGGGACAGGGCCGACTGAAGCTTTCTTT.